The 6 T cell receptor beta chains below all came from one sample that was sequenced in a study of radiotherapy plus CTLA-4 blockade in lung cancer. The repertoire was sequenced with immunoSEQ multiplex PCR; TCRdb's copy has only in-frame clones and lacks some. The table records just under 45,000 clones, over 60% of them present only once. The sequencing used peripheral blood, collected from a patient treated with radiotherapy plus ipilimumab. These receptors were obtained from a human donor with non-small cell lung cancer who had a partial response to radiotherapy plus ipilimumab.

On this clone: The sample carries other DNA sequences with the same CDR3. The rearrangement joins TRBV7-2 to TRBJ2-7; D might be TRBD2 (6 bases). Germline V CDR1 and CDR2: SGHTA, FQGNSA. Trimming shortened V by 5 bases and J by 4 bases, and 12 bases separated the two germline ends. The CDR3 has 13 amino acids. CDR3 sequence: CASSPGLGYEQYF. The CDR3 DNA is TGTGCCAGCAGCCCGGGACTGGGGTACGAGCAGTACTTC.

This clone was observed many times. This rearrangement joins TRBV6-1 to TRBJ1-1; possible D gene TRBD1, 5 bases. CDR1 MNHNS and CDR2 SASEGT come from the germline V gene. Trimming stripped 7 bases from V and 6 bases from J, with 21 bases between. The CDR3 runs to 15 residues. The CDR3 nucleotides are TGTGCCAGCATCGCGAGCCCTACAGGTTCAGCTGAAGCTTTCTTT. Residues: CASIASPTGSAEAFF.

The CDR3 DNA reads as TGTGCCAGCAGCTTGGAGGCCGCGGGGAGCTACACCTTC. Its protein is CASSLEAAGSYTF. The genes are TRBV7-2 and TRBJ1-2, with no clear D. From germline, CDR1 is SGHTA and CDR2 FQGNSA. V lost 3 bases and J 9 bases, leaving 14 bases between the germline ends. This CDR3 is built from 13 residues.

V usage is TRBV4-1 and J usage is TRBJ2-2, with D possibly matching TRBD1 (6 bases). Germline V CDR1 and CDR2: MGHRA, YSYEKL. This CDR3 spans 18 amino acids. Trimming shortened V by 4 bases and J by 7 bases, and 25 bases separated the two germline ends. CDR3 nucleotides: TGCGCCAGCAGCCCAGTGGGTAGGGGGATCGAGGTTGTCGGGGAGCTGTTTTTT. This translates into CASSPVGRGIEVVGELFF.

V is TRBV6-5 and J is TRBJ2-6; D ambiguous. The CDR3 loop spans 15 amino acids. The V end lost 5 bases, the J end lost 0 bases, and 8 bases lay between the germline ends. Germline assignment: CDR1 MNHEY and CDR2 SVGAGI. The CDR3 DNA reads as TGTGCCAGCAGTATACAGCCCTCTGGGGCCAACGTCCTGACTTTC. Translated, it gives CASSIQPSGANVLTF.

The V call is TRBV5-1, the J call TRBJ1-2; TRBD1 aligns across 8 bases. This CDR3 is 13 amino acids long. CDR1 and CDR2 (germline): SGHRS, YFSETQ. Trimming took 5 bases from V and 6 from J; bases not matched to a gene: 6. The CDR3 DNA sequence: TGCGCCAGCAGGCTGGACAGGGACCATGGCTACACCTTC. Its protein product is CASRLDRDHGYTF.